Reported below is one T cell receptor beta chain. Data came from immunoSEQ multiplex PCR; TCRdb stores just in-frame clones and leaves some out. The sample includes around 80,000 clones, over 70% of them seen just once. The V end was cut by 0 bases, the J end by 0 bases, with 6 bases between. Germline V gene sequence: CDR1 SGHNT, CDR2 YYREEE (reference sequence). The CDR3 is 14 residues long. The sample is drawn from a study of blood T cell repertoires in COVID-19. This TCR derives from a man of 80 years or more with acute or convalescent COVID-19. The chain joins TRBV5-4 to TRBJ2-5; D is uncertain. Sequenced: peripheral blood. The CDR3 protein is CASSLAEDQETQYF. CDR3 nucleotide sequence: TGTGCCAGCAGCTTGGCCGAGGACCAAGAGACCCAGTACTTC.